What follows are 31 T cell receptor beta chains derived from one specimen sequenced in a study of sequential checkpoint blockade in melanoma. The data were produced by immunoSEQ multiplex PCR, yet TCRdb's version contains in-frame clones alone and is incomplete. The sample shows approximately 13,000 clones, 60% to 80% of them seen only once. Indicated treatment: randomized to nivolumab then ipilimumab (arm A) or the reverse (arm B). The material sequenced was CD8+ T cells sorted from blood (inferred from file names), taken from a patient given nivolumab and ipilimumab in sequence. The source is a human patient with melanoma. Some clones in this sample may be carry-over from other donors' samples.

The rearrangement uses TRBV6-5 and TRBJ1-2, with D hard to call. The CDR3 has 13 residues. CDR1 and CDR2 from the germline V gene are MNHEY and SVGAGI. Trimming stripped 11 bases from V and 2 bases from J, with 15 bases between. In DNA form, the CDR3 reads TGTGCCTCATCGAACAGCCCCAACTATGGCTACACCTTC. Its protein product is CASSNSPNYGYTF.

The V call is TRBV5-4, the J call TRBJ1-2; the match to TRBD1 covers 7 bases. With V trimmed by 4 bases and J by 2 bases, 14 bases remained unmatched. CDR1 is SGHNT, CDR2 YYREEE, per germline (reference sequence). The CDR3 is 17 amino acids. CDR3 nucleotide sequence: TGTGCCAGCAGCCCGTCCAGAGGGCAGGGGGTAAACTATGGCTACACCTTC. Translating gives CASSPSRGQGVNYGYTF.

The gene calls are TRBV4-2 and TRBJ1-5, with D perhaps matching TRBD1 (6 bases). The CDR3 is made up of 17 amino acids. Germline V gene data show CDR1 as LGHNA and CDR2 as YNFKEQ. V was shortened by 4 bases and J by 5 bases, with 21 bases between the two germline ends. CDR3 amino acids: CASSPGQGPLRDQPQHF. The CDR3 DNA reads TGTGCCAGCAGCCCCGGGCAGGGGCCCCTCCGCGATCAGCCCCAGCATTTT.

The CDR3 region has the DNA TGTGCCAGCAGCTCCGTCACAAACGAGCAGTACTTC. This gives the protein CASSSVTNEQYF. This chain uses TRBV7-9 with TRBJ2-7; D not certain. Germline V CDR1 and CDR2: SEHNR, FQNEAQ (reference sequence). This CDR3 has 12 amino acids. V lost 4 bases, J lost 5 bases, and 9 bases lay in between.

The genes are TRBV29-1 and TRBJ1-3; the D gene is possibly TRBD1 (5 bases). The germline CDR1 and CDR2 sequences are SQVTM and ANQGSEA. This CDR3 has 17 amino acids. The V end lost 0 bases, the J end lost 0 bases, and 15 bases lay between the germline ends. CDR3 region: CSVEDNRRDHSGNTIYF. In nucleotides, the CDR3 is TGCAGCGTTGAAGACAATCGGCGGGACCACTCTGGAAACACCATATATTTT.

The chain couples TRBV19 to TRBJ1-4; D perhaps matches TRBD1 (5 bases). This CDR3 has 17 residues. Germline CDR1 LNHDA, CDR2 SQIVND (reference sequence). The ends were cut back, 2 bases at V and 8 bases at J, with 21 bases in the middle. The CDR3 region is CASSIKPGEFLREKLFF. The CDR3 nucleotides read TGTGCCAGTAGTATAAAGCCGGGGGAGTTCCTCAGGGAAAAACTGTTTTTT.

The gene calls are TRBV6-5 and TRBJ1-6; no reliable D call. The V gene lost 0 bases and the J gene lost 10 bases, with 10 bases spanning the gap. Per germline, CDR1 MNHEY and CDR2 SVGAGI. The CDR3 contains 14 residues. The CDR3 loop is CASSYSNRHSPLHF. The CDR3 coding sequence is TGTGCCAGCAGTTACTCGAACAGACACTCACCCCTCCACTTT.

This clone was counted a few times. The chain is built from TRBV9 and TRBJ1-1; D not resolved. The CDR3 has 13 residues. With 5 bases removed from V and 1 base from J, the gap between germline ends came to 9 bases. The germline CDR1 and CDR2 sequences are SGDLS and YYNGEE. CDR3 sequence: CASSYSGNTEAFF. The CDR3, as DNA: TGTGCCAGCAGTTATTCCGGGAACACTGAAGCTTTCTTT.

This clone has only a few counts. This chain uses TRBV7-8 with TRBJ2-3, with 9 bases matching TRBD2. With V trimmed by 5 bases and J by 4 bases, 4 bases remained unmatched. Germline CDR1 SGHVS, CDR2 FQNEAQ. The CDR3 sequence is 14 residues long. DNA of the CDR3: TGTGCCAGCAGCCTAGGGACTAGCCCAGATACGCAGTATTTT. Protein product: CASSLGTSPDTQYF.

The chain links TRBV19 to TRBJ2-7; 8 nucleotides line up with TRBD2. This CDR3 spans 15 amino acids. CDR1 LNHDA and CDR2 SQIVND come from the germline V gene (reference sequence). V lost 5 bases to trimming and J lost 2 bases; unmatched junction nucleotides: 8. In DNA form, the CDR3 reads TGTGCCAGTAGTCCAGCTAGCGGGCCCACCTACGAGCAGTACTTC. Its protein is CASSPASGPTYEQYF.

V is TRBV6-1 and J is TRBJ1-1, with D unresolved. The germline V gene encodes CDR1 MNHNS and CDR2 SASEGT. This CDR3 has 13 residues. Trimming took off 2 bases at V and 4 bases at J, with 8 bases between the two ends. CDR3 bases: TGTGCCAGCAGTGAATACGAGGGCACTGAAGCTTTCTTT. Its protein product is CASSEYEGTEAFF.

The chain links TRBV9 to TRBJ2-3, with 9 bases lining up with TRBD1. CDR3 length: 16 residues. V shed 4 bases, J shed 6 bases, and the junction held 12 bases outside the gene matches. Germline loops: CDR1 SGDLS, CDR2 YYNGEE. In DNA, the CDR3 is TGTGCCAGCAGCCCCGGGACAGGGTTACCTATGGATACGCAGTATTTT. Protein product: CASSPGTGLPMDTQYF.

The chain employs TRBV6-5 and TRBJ2-7; 10 bases are shared with TRBD2. Germline V lookup: CDR1 MNHEY, CDR2 SVGAGI. The CDR3 length is 15 residues. With V trimmed by 5 bases and J by 7 bases, 11 bases remained unmatched. The CDR3 DNA sequence: TGTGCCAGCAGTCGGACTAGCGGCGGCGTGGAGGAGCAGTACTTC. Translation gives CASSRTSGGVEEQYF.

The rearrangement joins TRBV7-8 to TRBJ1-1; TRBD1 matches at 7 bases. This CDR3 region has 18 residues. With 1 base clipped from V and 5 bases from J, the junction kept 16 bases outside the gene matches. CDR1 is SGHVS, CDR2 FQNEAQ, per germline. CDR3 nucleotides: TGTGCCAGCAGCTTAGACACAGGGGTGCCGACCCAGGGGACTGAAGCTTTCTTT. This sequence encodes CASSLDTGVPTQGTEAFF.

This chain connects TRBV7-9 to TRBJ2-1; possible D gene TRBD2, 6 bases. Germline V gene sequence: CDR1 SEHNR, CDR2 FQNEAQ (reference sequence). V was trimmed by 8 bases and J by 1 base, leaving 18 bases between them. This CDR3 is built from 16 residues. For the CDR3, the DNA is TGTGCCAGCTCCCAAGTGGCCGGGGGTTCCTACAATGAGCAGTTCTTC. This encodes CASSQVAGGSYNEQFF.

The V call is TRBV9, the J call TRBJ1-2; tentative D call: TRBD1 (6 bases). Trimming removed 4 bases at V and 8 bases at J, with 12 bases between. The CDR3 sequence is 12 residues long. Germline V gene data show CDR1 as SGDLS and CDR2 as YYNGEE. The CDR3 loop reads CASSSYRDGYTF. As DNA, the CDR3 is TGTGCCAGCAGCTCATACAGGGACGGCTACACCTTC.

In its sample, this clone was seen once. The J gene is TRBJ2-5, the V gene TRBV5-6; TRBD1 matches at 10 bases. Unmatched junction bases numbered 13, after V lost 3 bases and J lost 5 bases. Germline assignment: CDR1 SGHDT and CDR2 YYEEEE. This CDR3 has 17 amino acids. The CDR3 loop reads CASSSHLGTGERETQYF. In nucleotides, the CDR3 is TGTGCCAGCAGCTCCCACCTCGGGACAGGGGAGCGGGAGACCCAGTACTTC.

The rearrangement uses TRBV6-1 and TRBJ1-6, with TRBD1 matching over 9 bases. The CDR3 totals 16 residues. Trimming at V came to 3 bases and at J to 9 bases, leaving 9 bases not matched to a gene. Looked up from germline, CDR1 is MNHNS and CDR2 is SASEGT. The CDR3 sequence: CASSDHPGTGSSPLHF. The CDR3 region has the DNA TGTGCCAGCAGTGACCACCCCGGGACAGGGTCTTCACCCCTCCACTTT.

The gene calls are TRBV4-3 and TRBJ1-1; D ambiguous. Germline-derived CDR1 and CDR2 are LGHNA and YSLEER. V was trimmed by 5 bases and J by 0 bases, leaving 13 bases between them. This CDR3 region has 15 residues. CDR3 nucleotide sequence: TGCGCCAGCAGCATACGATCGTACATGAACACTGAAGCTTTCTTT. This codes for CASSIRSYMNTEAFF.

The chain is built from TRBV4-3 and TRBJ2-7; 7 bases are a match to TRBD2. J was trimmed by 6 bases and V by 2 bases; bases with no gene match: 7. CDR3 length: 14 residues. Germline V gene lookup returns CDR1 LGHNA and CDR2 YSLEER. CDR3 nucleotides: TGCGCCAGCAGCCAACTGGGACTATTTGGCGAGCAGTACTTC. As protein: CASSQLGLFGEQYF.

This clone was detected a few times. The chain combines TRBV6-5 with TRBJ1-1; D is ambiguous. The V end lost 0 bases, the J end lost 5 bases, and 10 bases lay between the germline ends. The V gene's germline CDR1 is MNHEY and CDR2 SVGAGI. This CDR3 comprises 14 residues. The CDR3 protein is CASSYSIGRTEAFF. The CDR3 DNA follows: TGTGCCAGCAGTTACTCGATTGGGAGAACTGAAGCTTTCTTT.

This rearrangement joins TRBV9 to TRBJ2-3; TRBD1 agrees at 7 bases. CDR1 and CDR2 (germline): SGDLS, YYNGEE. Trimming took 4 bases from V and 2 from J; bases not matched to a gene: 7. The CDR3 extends over 15 amino acids. CDR3 sequence reads: CASSTAGTVTDTQYF. The CDR3 DNA reads as TGTGCCAGCAGCACCGCCGGGACAGTCACAGATACGCAGTATTTT.

This clone was counted between two and nine times. The chain links TRBV21-1 to TRBJ1-4. TRBV21-1 is given as a pseudogene. CDR3 length equals 15 residues. The CDR3 region is CASSNGGSPKEKLFF. The CDR3 DNA reads as TGTGCCAGCAGCAATGGAGGCTCTCCTAAGGAAAAACTGTTTTTT.

J is TRBJ2-7 and V is TRBV28, with TRBD1 matching 7 bases. Germline trimming cut 6 bases from V and 6 bases from J; bases unmatched to any gene: 5. This CDR3 spans 12 amino acids. Germline assignment: CDR1 MDHEN and CDR2 SYDVKM. The CDR3 here is CASSRDRAEQYF. As DNA, the CDR3 is TGTGCCAGCAGCCGAGACAGGGCCGAGCAGTACTTC.

The chain has TRBV2 and TRBJ1-1, with D unclear. CDR1 SNHLY and CDR2 FYNNEI come from the germline V gene. V lost 0 bases and J 7 bases, leaving 15 bases between the germline ends. This CDR3 region has 15 residues. The CDR3 nucleotides are TGTGCCAGCAGTGAAGCAGTAGCGGGGTGGAATGAAGCTTTCTTT. It specifies CASSEAVAGWNEAFF.

The sample holds a few counts of this clone. The chain carries TRBV19 and TRBJ1-5; D might be TRBD1 (6 bases). V lost 8 bases, J lost 7 bases, and 15 bases lay in between. CDR3 size: 13 residues. The V gene's germline CDR1 is LNHDA and CDR2 SQIVND (reference sequence). CDR3 nucleotides: TGTGCCAGTGGTACAGGGCTGAGGCAGCCCCAGCATTTT. Protein product: CASGTGLRQPQHF.

This clone occurred a few times. The chain uses TRBV7-9 and TRBJ2-3; D might be TRBD2 (5 bases). This CDR3 spans 15 amino acids. The V gene's germline CDR1 is SEHNR and CDR2 FQNEAQ (reference sequence). V gave up 3 bases and J gave up 1 base, with 11 bases separating them. The CDR3 DNA follows: TGTGCCAGCAGCTTCACTCAGAGGGGCACAGATACGCAGTATTTT. Protein product: CASSFTQRGTDTQYF.

This chain connects TRBV5-1 to TRBJ2-3; 12 bases line up with TRBD2. Germline V gene sequence: CDR1 SGHRS, CDR2 YFSETQ. Trimming at V came to 4 bases and at J to 5 bases, leaving 8 bases not matched to a gene. There are 16 residues in the CDR3. CDR3 sequence reads: CASSPWTSGAGDTQYF. The CDR3 nucleotides read TGCGCCAGCAGCCCGTGGACTAGCGGGGCGGGAGATACGCAGTATTTT. Full variable domain (rest looked up from reference TRBV5-1 and TRBJ2-3): KAGVTQTPRYLIKTRGQQVTLSCSPISGHRSVSWYQQTPGQGLQFLFEYFSETQRNKGNFPGRFSGRQFSNSRSEMNVSTLELGDSALYLCASSPWTSGAGDTQYFGPGTRLTVL.

The chain recombines TRBV9 with TRBJ2-7; a weak D match, TRBD1 (6 bases). V lost 0 bases to trimming and J lost 2 bases, with 9 bases between them. This CDR3 is built from 14 residues. The germline gives CDR1 SGDLS, CDR2 YYNGEE. Here the CDR3 DNA reads TGTGCCAGCAGCGTAGGGCAGGGGCCCTACGAGCAGTACTTC. It yields the protein CASSVGQGPYEQYF.

This clone was counted a few times. DNA of the CDR3: TGTGCCAGTAGTATGGGGACTAGCGGGTACACAGATACGCAGTATTTT. It yields the protein CASSMGTSGYTDTQYF. The chain combines TRBV19 with TRBJ2-3; 12 bases fit TRBD2. V shed 3 bases, J shed 2 bases, and the junction held 3 bases outside the gene matches. This CDR3 has 16 amino acids. From germline, CDR1 is LNHDA and CDR2 SQIVND (reference sequence).

The gene calls are TRBV6-1 and TRBJ1-4, with 10 bases that match TRBD1. V was clipped by 3 bases and J by 1 base; unmatched bases: 5. The CDR3 totals 17 residues. The germline V gene has CDR1 MNHNS and CDR2 SASEGT. The CDR3 loop reads CASSDYRTGGTNEKLFF. The CDR3 nucleotides read TGTGCCAGCAGTGACTACCGGACAGGGGGAACTAATGAAAAACTGTTTTTT.